Shown below are 17 T cell receptor beta chains from a single sample sequenced in a study of blood T cell repertoires in COVID-19. Using immunoSEQ multiplex PCR, the repertoire was profiled, and TCRdb retains in-frame clones only, with some absent. Of around 230,000 clones in the sample, roughly 89% were seen once. Sequenced: PBMCs or T cells enriched from blood (not recorded which). The origin of the receptors is a woman aged 30 to 39 with acute COVID-19.

This chain uses TRBV18 with TRBJ1-1, with a weak D call TRBD1 (6 bases). Trimming left V 1 base short and J 1 base short, with 10 bases between. The CDR3 sequence is 15 residues long. From germline, CDR1 is KGHSH and CDR2 LQKENI. The CDR3 reads CASSPLLTGNTEAFF. The CDR3 DNA reads TGTGCCAGCTCACCACTCCTGACAGGGAACACTGAAGCTTTCTTT.

This clone was seen a handful of times. The J gene is TRBJ1-4, the V gene TRBV25-1; TRBD1 matches 9 bases. This CDR3 has 14 amino acids. V lost 6 bases and J lost 5; bases outside the gene matches: 4. Germline CDR1 is MGHDK and CDR2 is SYGVNS. CDR3 loop: CASSPGTGNEKLFF. In nucleotides, the CDR3 is TGTGCCAGCAGCCCCGGGACAGGGAATGAAAAACTGTTTTTT.

The chain carries TRBV7-9 and TRBJ1-2, with D perhaps matching TRBD1 (5 bases). CDR1 is SEHNR and CDR2 is FQNEAQ in the germline V gene (reference sequence). The CDR3 has 17 amino acids. Trimming left V 5 bases short and J 0 bases short, with 19 bases between. The CDR3 sequence: CASSQSGDFRANYGYTF. The CDR3 DNA follows: TGTGCCAGCAGCCAATCGGGGGATTTCAGGGCTAACTATGGCTACACCTTC.

The gene calls are TRBV30 and TRBJ1-1; possibly TRBD1 for D (6 bases). V lost 5 bases and J lost 4, with 14 bases in between. Germline lookup yields CDR1 GTSNPN and CDR2 SVGIG (reference sequence). This CDR3 contains 13 residues. CDR3 coding DNA: TGTGCCTGGGACAGGTTCCGTTCCACTGAAGCTTTCTTT. It translates to CAWDRFRSTEAFF.

V is TRBV10-2 and J is TRBJ2-1; 13 bases fit TRBD2. CDR3 length equals 19 residues. V gave up 0 bases and J gave up 4 bases; unmatched junction bases: 9. Per the germline V gene, CDR1 is WSHSY and CDR2 is SAAADI. CDR3 sequence (DNA): TGCGCCAGCAGTGAGTCCAGAGGACTAGCGGGGGCCTGGTACAATGAGCAGTTCTTC. This encodes CASSESRGLAGAWYNEQFF.

The chain employs TRBV5-6 and TRBJ2-1; TRBD2 might be the D (7 bases). The CDR3 consists of 14 residues. V was pared by 2 bases and J by 8 bases, with 14 bases between. The germline gives CDR1 SGHDT, CDR2 YYEEEE. CDR3 region: CASSFEGGLDEQFF. In DNA form, the CDR3 reads TGTGCCAGCAGCTTCGAGGGGGGGCTCGATGAGCAGTTCTTC.

This chain uses TRBV18 with TRBJ2-1; TRBD2 agrees at 10 bases. The germline V gene encodes CDR1 KGHSH and CDR2 LQKENI. This CDR3 region has 15 residues. The J segment lost 1 base and the V segment lost 6 bases, leaving 3 bases of the junction unmatched. The CDR3 bases are TGTGCCAGCTCTCAAGCGGGGGGGTCCTACAATGAGCAGTTCTTC. It translates to CASSQAGGSYNEQFF.

The J gene is TRBJ1-1, the V gene TRBV7-9; TRBD1 agrees at 8 bases. The CDR3 totals 15 residues. The V segment lost 5 bases and the J segment 2 bases; nucleotides outside the gene matches: 7. Per the germline V gene, CDR1 is SEHNR and CDR2 is FQNEAQ (reference sequence). The CDR3 is CASSPGDRINTEAFF. In nucleotides, the CDR3 is TGTGCCAGCAGCCCAGGGGACAGGATAAACACTGAAGCTTTCTTT. Full variable domain (outside the CDR3, taken from reference TRBV7-9 and TRBJ1-1): DTGVSQNPRHKITKRGQNVTFRCDPISEHNRLYWYRQTLGQGPEFLTYFQNEAQLEKSRLLSDRFSAERPKGSFSTLEIQRTEQGDSAMYLCASSPGDRINTEAFFGQGTRLTVV.

Comments on this clone: Other DNA sequences from this sample encode an identical CDR3 as well. The V call is TRBV28, the J call TRBJ1-3, with D unresolved. The CDR3 runs 15 residues. In germline, CDR1 is MDHEN, CDR2 SYDVKM. Deletions cut 1 base from V and 1 base from J, with 8 bases between. The CDR3 is CASSLFGVSGNTIYF. In nucleotides, the CDR3 is TGTGCCAGCAGTTTATTCGGGGTTTCTGGAAACACCATATATTTT. The full variable domain, rest sourced from reference TRBV28 and TRBJ1-3, is DVKVTQSSRYLVKRTGEKVFLECVQDMDHENMFWYRQDPGLGLRLIYFSYDVKMKEKGDIPEGYSVSREKKERFSLILESASTNQTSMYLCASSLFGVSGNTIYFGEGSWLTVV.

V and J are TRBV6-5 and TRBJ2-3; D is unclear. Germline V gives CDR1 MNHEY, CDR2 SVGAGI. CDR3 length equals 14 residues. V was clipped by 2 bases and J by 4 bases, with 10 bases between them. This chain's CDR3 is CASSYTRVADTQYF. The CDR3 DNA reads as TGTGCCAGCAGTTACACCCGTGTAGCAGATACGCAGTATTTT.

This clone was seen more than once but under ten times. This sample includes further DNA sequences coding for the same CDR3. The CDR3 DNA reads as TGTGCCAGCAGCCCCAGATACACCGGGGAGCTGTTTTTT. Translating it yields CASSPRYTGELFF. The chain recombines TRBV7-9 with TRBJ2-2, with D hard to call. Trimming removed 5 bases at V and 3 bases at J, with 7 bases between. This CDR3 spans 13 amino acids. Germline loops: CDR1 SEHNR, CDR2 FQNEAQ (reference sequence).

The gene calls are TRBV7-2 and TRBJ2-1; 8 nucleotides line up with TRBD2. The CDR3 covers 15 residues. With 9 bases clipped from V and 8 bases from J, the junction kept 15 bases outside the gene matches. CDR1 is SGHTA and CDR2 is FQGNSA in the germline V gene. In DNA form, the CDR3 reads TGTGCCAGTAGAGGGACGGGGGGGCCAATTCATGAGCAGTTCTTC. Amino acid sequence: CASRGTGGPIHEQFF. The full variable domain, with the rest looked up from reference TRBV7-2 and TRBJ2-1, is GAGVSQSPSNKVTEKGKDVELRCDPISGHTALYWYRQSLGQGLEFLIYFQGNSAPDKSGLPSDRFSAERTGGSVSTLTIQRTQQEDSAVYLCASRGTGGPIHEQFFGPGTRLTVL.

V gene TRBV19 combines with J gene TRBJ1-5, with 11 bases identical to TRBD1. This CDR3 contains 16 residues. CDR1 is LNHDA, CDR2 SQIVND, per germline (reference sequence). J gave up 4 bases and V 6 bases, and 8 bases lay outside the gene matches. CDR3 sequence (DNA): TGTGCCAGTAGCCGACCCGGGACAGGGGGAAATCAGCCCCAGCATTTT. It is translated as CASSRPGTGGNQPQHF.

The chain is built from TRBV9 and TRBJ1-4; the match to TRBD1 covers 7 bases. With 3 bases clipped from V and 8 bases from J, the junction kept 13 bases outside the gene matches. The germline V gene encodes CDR1 SGDLS and CDR2 YYNGEE. The CDR3 loop spans 16 amino acids. CDR3 sequence: CASSEETGQVGEKLFF. The CDR3 DNA follows: TGTGCCAGCAGCGAAGAAACTGGACAGGTGGGAGAAAAACTGTTTTTT.

J is TRBJ1-1 and V is TRBV7-9; 8 bases fit TRBD1. The length of the CDR3 is 12 residues. In germline, CDR1 is SEHNR, CDR2 FQNEAQ (reference sequence). V lost 4 bases to trimming and J lost 8 bases; unmatched junction nucleotides: 3. The CDR3 here is CASSWGDREAFF. CDR3 bases: TGTGCCAGCAGCTGGGGGGACAGGGAAGCTTTCTTT. The full variable domain, completed using reference TRBV7-9 and TRBJ1-1, is DTGVSQNPRHKITKRGQNVTFRCDPISEHNRLYWYRQTLGQGPEFLTYFQNEAQLEKSRLLSDRFSAERPKGSFSTLEIQRTEQGDSAMYLCASSWGDREAFFGQGTRLTVV.

This chain connects TRBV7-8 to TRBJ2-4, with TRBD1 identical over 7 bases. The CDR3 extends over 15 amino acids. Germline V gene sequence: CDR1 SGHVS, CDR2 FQNEAQ. After removal of 3 bases from V and 1 base from J, the junction contained 3 bases not matched to a gene. The CDR3 sequence is CASSFDRVAKNIQYF. CDR3 sequence (DNA): TGTGCCAGCAGCTTCGACAGGGTTGCCAAAAACATTCAGTACTTC.

V usage is TRBV5-8 and J usage is TRBJ2-7; 11 bases align to TRBD1. Looked up from germline, CDR1 is SGHTS and CDR2 is YDEGEE. The CDR3 spans 14 residues. Trimming took 4 bases from V and 4 from J; bases not matched to a gene: 4. The CDR3 is CASSGQGARYEQYF. In DNA, the CDR3 is TGTGCCAGCAGCGGACAGGGGGCGCGGTACGAGCAGTACTTC. The full variable domain, completed using reference TRBV5-8 and TRBJ2-7, is EAGVTQSPTHLIKTRGQQATLRCSPISGHTSVYWYQQALGLGLQFLLWYDEGEERNRGNFPPRFSGRQFPNYSSELNVNALELEDSALYLCASSGQGARYEQYFGPGTRLTVT.